This is a list of T cell receptor beta chains from one sample in a study of T cell clonotyping in hematopoietic cell transplantation. Assay used: immunoSEQ multiplex PCR; TCRdb lists only in-frame clones, some missing. Of fewer than 15,000 clones detected, around nine tenths appear once; the ten largest clones hold 7.8%. The specimen comprised PBMCs, sampled 100 days after allogeneic stem cell transplant. The receptors come from a female patient between 50 and 60 years old who had an allogeneic stem cell transplant from an unrelated donor, so the T cells may come from the graft donor. Some clones in this sample may be carry-over from other donors' samples. The CDR3 runs from the conserved cysteine through the conserved F or W. The D gene is left open where the match is weak. Some rows mark clone size as missing; the rest say once, few, many or name a class of expanded clone.

v_call,d_call,j_call,clone_size,cdr3_aa,cdr3_nt
TRBV6-1,NA,TRBJ2-5,NA,CASSELRGIGRQYF,TGTGCCAGCAGTGAATTGAGGGGTATAGGGCGTCAGTACTTC
TRBV6-5,TRBD1,TRBJ1-5,NA,CASSRIRGPNQPQHF,TGTGCCAGCAGTCGTATCAGGGGGCCCAATCAGCCCCAGCATTTT
TRBV6-4,NA,TRBJ1-1,NA,CASRGFSGTEAFF,TGTGCCAGCAGGGGATTCAGTGGCACTGAAGCTTTCTTT
TRBV6-1,TRBD1,TRBJ1-2,NA,CASGGQGDYGYTF,TGTGCCAGCGGAGGACAGGGGGACTATGGCTACACCTTC
TRBV5-6,NA,TRBJ2-5,NA,CASSLAVRWLTFQTQYF,TGTGCCAGCAGCTTGGCCGTTCGTTGGTTAACGTTCCAGACCCAGTACTTC
TRBV15,TRBD1,TRBJ1-2,NA,CATSRGQGGYTF,TGTGCCACCAGCAGAGGACAGGGTGGCTACACCTTC
TRBV6-5,NA,TRBJ2-5,few,CASSPRGAETQYF,TGTGCCAGTTCACCCCGGGGGGCAGAGACCCAGTACTTC
TRBV11-2,TRBD1,TRBJ1-1,NA,CASSLDPPGQGAEDTEAFF,TGTGCCAGCAGCTTAGATCCCCCGGGCCAGGGGGCCGAGGACACTGAAGCTTTCTTT
TRBV28,TRBD1,TRBJ1-2,NA,CASSPPDRFYGYTF,TGTGCCAGCAGCCCTCCGGACAGGTTCTATGGCTACACCTTC
TRBV14,NA,TRBJ1-2,NA,CASSQAGTSYGYTF,TGTGCCAGCAGCCAGGCCGGGACGTCCTATGGCTACACCTTC
TRBV7-9,NA,TRBJ1-2,NA,CASSLETAFYGYTF,TGTGCCAGCAGCTTAGAGACAGCCTTCTATGGCTACACCTTC
TRBV10-3,TRBD1,TRBJ1-5,NA,CAISERGTGGNNQPQHF,TGTGCCATCAGTGAGCGGGGGACAGGGGGTAATAATCAGCCCCAGCATTTT
TRBV5-1,TRBD2,TRBJ2-7,NA,CASSSSSGSYEQYF,TGCGCCAGCAGCTCCTCTAGCGGGAGCTACGAGCAGTACTTC
TRBV30,TRBD1,TRBJ2-4,NA,CAWSVNGDRGYF,TGTGCCTGGAGTGTTAACGGGGACAGGGGCTACTTC
TRBV4-1,NA,TRBJ2-1,NA,CASSLTLVRGKYEQFF,TGCGCCAGCAGCCTCACCTTAGTGAGGGGCAAATATGAGCAGTTCTTC
TRBV7-8,TRBD2,TRBJ2-1,NA,CASSRGIQVSGGPYNEQFF,TGTGCCAGCAGCCGAGGTATTCAGGTTAGCGGGGGGCCATACAATGAGCAGTTCTTC
TRBV7-2,NA,TRBJ1-1,NA,CASSTSDRNTEAFF,TGTGCCAGCAGCACCTCGGACCGGAACACTGAAGCTTTCTTT
TRBV6-5,NA,TRBJ2-7,NA,CASSYGGTYEQYF,TGTGCCAGCAGTTACGGGGGAACCTACGAGCAGTACTTC
TRBV5-5,NA,TRBJ1-1,NA,CASSSYVNTEAFF,TGTGCCAGCAGCTCGTACGTAAACACTGAAGCTTTCTTT
TRBV29-1,NA,TRBJ2-2,once,CSVAATNTGELFF,TGCAGCGTTGCGGCCACGAACACCGGGGAGCTGTTTTTT
TRBV6-5,NA,TRBJ2-2,NA,CATRTPTNTGELFF,TGTGCCACCCGGACACCTACGAACACCGGGGAGCTGTTTTTT
TRBV28,NA,TRBJ1-5,NA,CASSPGVLGSNQPQHF,TGTGCCAGCAGCCCTGGGGTCCTTGGGAGCAATCAGCCCCAGCATTTT
TRBV27,NA,TRBJ2-6,NA,CASRPEGSGANVLTF,TGTGCCAGCAGACCCGAGGGCTCTGGGGCCAACGTCCTGACTTTC
TRBV18,NA,TRBJ1-1,NA,CASSPVGDTRRFGEEVNTEAFF,TGTGCCAGCTCACCCGTCGGGGACACCAGACGGTTTGGAGAGGAGGTTAACACTGAAGCTTTCTTT
TRBV21-1,NA,TRBJ1-2,NA,CASTVPGQGWGYGYTF,TGTGCCAGCACCGTCCCGGGACAGGGGTGGGGGTATGGCTACACCTTC
TRBV28,TRBD1,TRBJ1-5,NA,CASRFPQGVNQPQHF,TGTGCCAGCAGGTTCCCGCAGGGGGTAAATCAGCCCCAGCATTTT
TRBV7-9,TRBD1,TRBJ1-1,NA,CASSHGTGGEAFF,TGTGCCAGCAGCCATGGGACAGGGGGAGAAGCTTTCTTT
TRBV19,NA,TRBJ2-1,NA,CASRYPGSLNEQFF,TGTGCCAGTAGGTATCCGGGATCACTCAATGAGCAGTTCTTC
TRBV5-4,NA,TRBJ1-5,NA,CASSKGGDSNQPQHF,TGTGCCAGCAGTAAGGGGGGCGATAGCAATCAGCCCCAGCATTTT
TRBV27,TRBD1,TRBJ1-5,NA,CASSFSGGGNQPQHF,TGTGCCAGCAGCTTCTCAGGGGGTGGCAATCAGCCCCAGCATTTT
TRBV29-1,NA,TRBJ2-6,NA,CSVDGGAGLGANVLTF,TGCAGCGTTGATGGGGGGGCAGGCCTTGGGGCCAACGTCCTGACTTTC
TRBV5-1,NA,TRBJ1-1,once,CASSLVGNQNTEAFF,TGCGCCAGCAGCTTGGTGGGAAACCAGAACACTGAAGCTTTCTTT
TRBV6-5,NA,TRBJ2-1,NA,CASSYSYQANEQFF,TGTGCCAGCAGTTACTCTTATCAAGCAAATGAGCAGTTCTTC
TRBV5-4,NA,TRBJ2-7,NA,CASSYNPYEQYF,TGTGCCAGCAGCTATAACCCTTACGAGCAGTACTTC
TRBV6-5,TRBD2,TRBJ2-7,NA,CASSKTSFEQYF,TGTGCCAGCAGTAAGACTAGCTTCGAGCAGTACTTC
TRBV7-2,NA,TRBJ2-6,once,CASSSHPWTASGANVLTF,TGTGCCAGCAGCTCCCACCCTTGGACGGCCTCTGGGGCCAACGTCCTGACTTTC
TRBV11-3,NA,TRBJ2-3,NA,CASSLAGRTDTQYF,TGTGCCAGCAGCTTAGCGGGCCGCACAGATACGCAGTATTTT
TRBV7-2,NA,TRBJ1-1,NA,CASSLHMRGVEAFF,TGTGCCAGCAGTTTACACATGAGGGGGGTAGAAGCTTTCTTT
TRBV7-2,TRBD1,TRBJ1-5,NA,CASSLRTGTNQPQHF,TGTGCCAGCAGCTTACGGACAGGGACTAATCAGCCCCAGCATTTT
TRBV7-6,TRBD1,TRBJ1-2,NA,CASSLESTGHGYTF,TGTGCCAGCAGCCTGGAGTCGACAGGGCATGGCTACACCTTC
TRBV11-3,TRBD2,TRBJ2-1,NA,CASSLGLPGLAGELVNEQFF,TGTGCCAGCAGCTTAGGTCTCCCGGGACTAGCGGGGGAGCTGGTTAATGAGCAGTTCTTC
TRBV30,TRBD1,TRBJ1-4,NA,CAWSVSPGTANEKLFF,TGTGCCTGGAGTGTAAGCCCCGGGACAGCTAATGAAAAACTGTTTTTT